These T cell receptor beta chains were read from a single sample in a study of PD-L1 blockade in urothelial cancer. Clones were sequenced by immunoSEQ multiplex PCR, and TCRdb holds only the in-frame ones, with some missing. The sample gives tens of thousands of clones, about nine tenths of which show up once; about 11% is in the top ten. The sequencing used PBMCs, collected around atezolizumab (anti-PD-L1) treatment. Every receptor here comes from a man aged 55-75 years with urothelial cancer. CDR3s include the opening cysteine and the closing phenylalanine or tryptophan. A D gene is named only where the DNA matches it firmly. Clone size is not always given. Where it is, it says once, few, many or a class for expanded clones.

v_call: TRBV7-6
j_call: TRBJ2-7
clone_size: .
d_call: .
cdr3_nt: TGTGCCAGCAGCTTATTTGCGGGGACCTACGAGCAGTACTTC
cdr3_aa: CASSLFAGTYEQYF

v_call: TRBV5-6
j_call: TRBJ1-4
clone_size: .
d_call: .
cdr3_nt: TGTGCCAGCAGCCCGATGACAGGCCAAGAAAAACTGTTTTTT
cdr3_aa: CASSPMTGQEKLFF

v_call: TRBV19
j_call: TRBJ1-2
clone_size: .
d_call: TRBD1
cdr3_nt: TGTGCCAGTACACAGGGGAATGGCTACACCTTC
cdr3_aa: CASTQGNGYTF

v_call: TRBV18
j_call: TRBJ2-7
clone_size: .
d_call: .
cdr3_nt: TGTGCCAGCTCACCGGGGTTTGGCAGGGAAGGCTCCTACGAGCAGTACTTC
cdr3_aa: CASSPGFGREGSYEQYF

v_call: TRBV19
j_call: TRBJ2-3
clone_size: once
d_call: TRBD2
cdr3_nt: TGTGCCAGTAGTTCCCTCCAGCGGACTAGCGGCACAGATACGCAGTATTTT
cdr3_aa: CASSSLQRTSGTDTQYF

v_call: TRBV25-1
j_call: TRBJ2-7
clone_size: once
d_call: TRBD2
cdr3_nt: TGTGCCAGTCAGAATAGCGGGAGGGGTCGCGAGCAGTACTTC
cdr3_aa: CASQNSGRGREQYF

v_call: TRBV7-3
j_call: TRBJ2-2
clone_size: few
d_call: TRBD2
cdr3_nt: TGTGCCAGCAGCTTAATGCCGGGGGGCACCGGGGAGCTGTTTTTT
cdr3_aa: CASSLMPGGTGELFF

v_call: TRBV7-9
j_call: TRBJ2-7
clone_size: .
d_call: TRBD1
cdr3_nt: TGTGCCAGCAGCTTCCGGACAGGGGGGAGCTCCTACGAGCAGTACTTC
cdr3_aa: CASSFRTGGSSYEQYF

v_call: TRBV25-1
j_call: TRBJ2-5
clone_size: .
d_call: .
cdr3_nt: TGTGCCAGCAGTGATCCCGGACTACCGCAAGAGACCCAGTACTTC
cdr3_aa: CASSDPGLPQETQYF

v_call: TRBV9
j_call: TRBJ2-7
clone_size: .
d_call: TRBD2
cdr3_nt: TGTGCCAGCAGCGTAGGTGTAGCGGGAGGATACGAGCAGTACTTC
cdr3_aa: CASSVGVAGGYEQYF

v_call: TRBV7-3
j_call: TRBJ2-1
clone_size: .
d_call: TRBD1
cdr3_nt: TGTGCCAGCAGCCGGACAGGGACTGGCAATGAGCAGTTCTTC
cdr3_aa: CASSRTGTGNEQFF

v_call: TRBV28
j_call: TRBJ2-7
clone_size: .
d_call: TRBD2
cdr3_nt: TGTGCCAGCCGGTCCCTTAGCGGGAGCAGCCACGAGCAGTACTTC
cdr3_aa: CASRSLSGSSHEQYF